Listed below are T cell receptor beta chains from one sample, sequenced in a study of T cell responses to AZD1222 COVID-19 vaccine. This table comes from immunoSEQ multiplex PCR, and its TCRdb copy is limited to in-frame clones, with some not included. The sample contains more than 140,000 clones, 93% of which appear only once. The specimen comprised peripheral blood, sampled on day 0 of MenACWY control vaccination. These receptor sequences come from an adult in good health. Both conserved end residues are part of each CDR3. A D gene is named only where the DNA matches it firmly. A row's size may be missing; if present it is once, few, many or a size class.

clone_size j_call d_call v_call cdr3_aa cdr3_nt
once TRBJ1-2 NA TRBV7-8 CASSLGGIGYTF TGTGCCAGCAGCTTAGGTGGAATTGGCTACACCTTC
NA TRBJ2-1 TRBD1 TRBV7-3 CASSRTGGYEDEQFF TGTGCCAGCAGCCGTACAGGGGGCTACGAAGATGAGCAGTTCTTC
NA TRBJ2-7 TRBD2 TRBV4-1 CASSRASGLAGALRSPGEQYF TGCGCCAGCAGCCGTGCCTCGGGACTAGCGGGAGCGCTAAGGTCTCCCGGCGAGCAGTACTTC
NA TRBJ2-7 TRBD2 TRBV5-1 CASSPYGLAGTLYEQYF TGCGCCAGCAGCCCCTACGGACTAGCGGGGACACTCTACGAGCAGTACTTC
NA TRBJ1-2 TRBD1 TRBV6-5 CASSYSPTGGGYGYTF TGTGCCAGCAGTTACTCCCCGACAGGGGGTGGCTATGGCTACACCTTC
NA TRBJ1-5 TRBD1 TRBV28 CASSLRDRAQPQHF TGTGCCAGCAGCCTGCGGGACAGGGCTCAGCCCCAGCATTTT
once TRBJ1-5 NA TRBV25-1 CASSDPSGTASNQPQHF TGTGCCAGCAGTGATCCCTCCGGGACGGCGAGCAATCAGCCCCAGCATTTT
once TRBJ2-3 NA TRBV10-2 CASRRGGRADTYTQYF TGCGCCAGCAGGAGGGGTGGTAGAGCAGACACATATACGCAGTATTTT
NA TRBJ2-1 TRBD2 TRBV9 CASSVAGGQRNTYNEQFF TGTGCCAGCAGCGTAGCGGGAGGTCAGCGGAACACCTACAATGAGCAGTTCTTC
NA TRBJ1-2 NA TRBV5-4 CASSFVKTNYGYTF TGTGCCAGCAGCTTTGTAAAGACGAACTATGGCTACACCTTC
NA TRBJ1-2 NA TRBV2 CASIGTSGTPYGYTF TGTGCCAGCATTGGTACCTCCGGGACGCCTTATGGCTACACCTTC
NA TRBJ2-3 TRBD2 TRBV19 CASSTPPGGRDTQYF TGTGCCAGTAGTACCCCCCCGGGGGGGAGAGATACGCAGTATTTT
NA TRBJ2-7 TRBD1 TRBV4-2 CASSPGQGTEQYF TGTGCCAGCAGTCCGGGACAGGGGACCGAGCAGTACTTC
NA TRBJ1-4 NA TRBV7-9 CASSYWTGNEKLFF TGTGCCAGCAGCTACTGGACCGGGAACGAAAAACTGTTTTTT
NA TRBJ2-3 TRBD2 TRBV7-2 CASSSRTSGARGGQYF TGTGCCAGCAGCTCCAGGACTAGCGGGGCACGGGGGGGGCAGTATTTT
NA TRBJ1-2 NA TRBV14 CASSQDHLHYGYTF TGTGCCAGCAGCCAAGATCATCTCCACTATGGCTACACCTTC
NA TRBJ2-5 NA TRBV5-5 CASSLAHSQETQYF TGTGCCAGCAGCTTGGCTCACAGTCAAGAGACCCAGTACTTC
NA TRBJ2-3 NA TRBV5-1 CASAPPGGTDTQYF TGCGCCAGCGCCCCCCCGGGAGGCACAGATACGCAGTATTTT
NA TRBJ1-2 NA TRBV9 CASSVVDGNYGYTF TGTGCCAGCAGCGTGGTGGACGGTAACTATGGCTACACCTTC
NA TRBJ1-4 NA TRBV3-1/TRBV3-2 CASSQEVGGGGEKLFF TGTGCCAGCAGCCAAGAGGTAGGAGGCGGAGGTGAAAAACTGTTTTTT
NA TRBJ1-5 TRBD1 TRBV19 CASRGGQGFGNQPQHF TGTGCCAGTAGGGGCGGACAGGGTTTCGGGAATCAGCCCCAGCATTTT
NA TRBJ2-5 NA TRBV5-1 CASRRSQGQETQYF TGCGCCAGCAGGCGCTCCCAGGGGCAAGAGACCCAGTACTTC
NA TRBJ1-2 TRBD1 TRBV4-2 CASSQAPTGYGYTF TGTGCCAGCAGCCAAGCGCCGACAGGGTATGGCTACACCTTC